This T cell receptor beta chain was sequenced for a study of shared clonotypes between healthy human individuals. Study results and caveats: Large depth notwithstanding, sorted-subset sequencing proved incomplete by rarefaction.

An assay was performed, and its level was deep. Sequencing used immunoSEQ multiplex PCR; TCRdb keeps in-frame clones, though not all of them. The sample lists about 690,000 clones; around 90% were seen once. Comment on this clone: What it binds is unknown.

This receptor was identified in a man aged 18 to 30 in good health. Some clones in this sample may be carry-over from other donors' samples. Sequencing was carried out using memory CD8+ T cells from PBMCs. The subset was: CD45RO+ cells pooled with CCR7-negative TemRA cells.

The CDR3 protein is CASSQMGPQEDTQYF. CDR3 bases: TGTGCCAGCAGCCAGATGGGCCCCCAGGAGGATACGCAGTATTTT. The rearrangement joins TRBV11-3 to TRBJ2-3; D not certain. CDR3 length: 15 amino acids. Germline CDR1 SGHNT, CDR2 YENEEA. V was shortened by 5 bases and J by 6 bases, with 18 bases between the two germline ends.